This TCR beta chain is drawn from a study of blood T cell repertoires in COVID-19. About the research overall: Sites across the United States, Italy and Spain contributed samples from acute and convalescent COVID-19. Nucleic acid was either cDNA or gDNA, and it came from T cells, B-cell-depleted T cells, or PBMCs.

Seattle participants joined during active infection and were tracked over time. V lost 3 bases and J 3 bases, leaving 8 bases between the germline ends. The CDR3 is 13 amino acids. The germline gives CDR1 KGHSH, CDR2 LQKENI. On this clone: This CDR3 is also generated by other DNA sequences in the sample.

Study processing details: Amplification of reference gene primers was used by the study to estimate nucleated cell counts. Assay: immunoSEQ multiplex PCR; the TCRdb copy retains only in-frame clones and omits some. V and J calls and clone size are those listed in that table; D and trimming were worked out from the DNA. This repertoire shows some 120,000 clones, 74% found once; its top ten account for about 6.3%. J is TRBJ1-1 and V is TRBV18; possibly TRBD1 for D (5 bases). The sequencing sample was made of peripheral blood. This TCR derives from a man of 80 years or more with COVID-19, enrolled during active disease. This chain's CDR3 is CASSPTGDTEAFF. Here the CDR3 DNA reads TGTGCCAGCTCACCCACAGGAGACACTGAAGCTTTCTTT.